This T cell receptor (beta chain) emerged from a study of T cells in Graves' hyperthyroidism and ophthalmopathy (dated by TCRdb to between 2018 and 2021). As for the study more broadly: Peripheral blood samples were taken at the time of initial diagnosis, prior to any treatment. TCR V-J signatures able to tell the groups apart were searched for in a discovery cohort of about a hundred patients, of whom more than 40 had Graves' ophthalmopathy and 57 had stable Graves' hyperthyroidism. Prospective prediction of ophthalmopathy was tested in an independent validation cohort consisting of 18 to 20 hyperthyroidism patients and some 17 patients who later progressed to ophthalmopathy. The approximately 90 discovery patients were randomly split 7:3 into training and test sets. The study also compared thyroid tissue and blood T-cell repertoires from several Graves' hyperthyroidism patients. Following sampling, methimazole starting at 30 mg daily was given to hyperthyroidism patients, and high-dose intravenous methylprednisolone was given to ophthalmopathy patients. TCR Vbeta CDR3 sequencing of 135 peripheral blood samples (over 40 ophthalmopathy, about 74 hyperthyroidism and roughly 17 progressor patients) is reported in the paper. General findings and caveats noted by the study authors: In validation, progression to ophthalmopathy was predicted by the model with almost 71% sensitivity and just over 72% specificity, a median of approximately 6.5 months before onset. Most expanded thyroid clonotypes (frequency above 0.001) were also found in blood, which suggests that blood repertoires may mirror thyroid immune responses. No statistical method was used to set the sample size in advance, and investigators knew the group allocation. A model built on a 13 V-J signature distinguished ophthalmopathy from stable hyperthyroidism, reaching around 90% sensitivity and about 81% specificity in cross-validation and 80%/75% in testing.

This clonotype occurred many times. Its antigen target is currently unknown. Within one base of it there is no much larger clone, and no base qualities were kept. For CDR1 and CDR2, the germline V gene (reference sequence) lists SGHKS and YYEKEE. V lost 0 bases and J lost 8 bases; the stretch between them is 20 bases long. The CDR3 sequence holds 16 residues, the cysteine and phenylalanine included. Left in the record is the CDR3 DNA by itself, 48 bases read in frame from the first base. TCR beta CDR3 regions were amplified from RNA transcripts. The first round of RT-PCR for the TCR CDR3 was performed with the HTBI primer set and the Qiagen OneStep RT-PCR kit. Libraries were constructed in a second round of multiplex PCR, after which size selection and purification were carried out. Paired-end sequencing of the libraries was performed with 100 bp reads on an Illumina HiSeq2000. As for the authors' bioinformatics: Raw data were processed with SOAPnuke, discarding reads with adapters, uncalled bases, mean Phred below 15, or no exact constant-primer or identifier match. COPE v1.2.5 was used to merge the high-quality paired reads, and each unique nucleotide sequence was defined as a clonotype. MiTCR v1.1 was used to align the clonotypes against IMGT TRBV, TRBD and TRBJ reference segments. Analysis was restricted to V-J combinations with a frequency above 0.0001, which covered approximately 99% of repertoires. The TCS score was defined as the ratio of F50 (clonal expansion) to E x V (chaos), calculated using BLOSUM62-based TCRdist between CDR3 peptides within each V-J. Welch's t-statistics and random forest reduced around 520 V-J features to roughly 13, which were used in a naive Bayes classifier (R e1071). Through fastp at Q25 and MiXCR, TCRdb rebuilt clones from the public reads, retaining in-frame beta chains. Every CDR3 protein is listed once, alongside the most common genes and DNA of its rows. The V and J calls and clone size are TCRdb's, not the authors'. Across this sample there are hundreds of thousands of distinct CDR3 sequences, with less than 25% seen only once. The ten largest make up under 35% of the sample.

In the ophthalmopathy patients, disease was moderately to severely active, with a Clinical Activity Score of 3 or more, a NOSPECS grade of 4 or more, and a duration of less than 3 months. Patients with uncontrolled infections, other autoimmune diseases, pregnancy or lactation were excluded. Clinical symptoms, serum thyroxine and TRAb, thyroid ultrasound, and orbital computed tomography formed the basis for the diagnoses. PBMCs were separated from approximately 10 ml of fresh peripheral blood using Ficoll-Paque density gradient centrifugation. Trizol reagent was used to extract total RNA, and RNA quality was then checked on an Agilent 2100 Bioanalyzer.

The chain is made from TRBV5-5 and TRBJ1-2; the D gene is perhaps TRBD1, from 5 matching bases. The sequence was obtained from a man aged 30 to 39 with Graves' ophthalmopathy. Sequencing was carried out using blood. The nucleotide sequence reads TGTGCCAGCAGCTTGGACGCTCGGGACTCCGATGGGGGCTACACCTTC. This is translated as CASSLDARDSDGGYTF.